This record covers a single T cell receptor beta chain. V was trimmed by 4 bases and J by 0 bases, leaving 16 bases between them. Germline V gives CDR1 MNHEY, CDR2 SVGAGI. The CDR3 loop spans 16 amino acids. In the authors' methods: Estimation of nucleated cell counts was performed using reference gene primer amplification. Method: immunoSEQ multiplex PCR; TCRdb's copy keeps in-frame clones and lacks some. Clone size and the V and J calls come from that table; the DNA yielded D and trimming. The sample has about 200,000 clones, roughly 76% seen once. These data come from a study of blood T cell repertoires in COVID-19. Study summary: The United States, Italy and Spain were the sources of the acute and convalescent COVID-19 samples.

This rearrangement joins TRBV6-5 to TRBJ2-7; D not resolved. The sample consisted of peripheral blood. This receptor was taken from a human donor in a cohort sampled during active COVID-19. CDR3 loop: CASSSHPSRSSYEQYF. DNA for the CDR3: TGTGCCAGCAGTTCCCACCCCAGCAGGTCCTCCTACGAGCAGTACTTC.